This entry features one T cell receptor beta chain sequence. Its antigen is not identified. This specimen belongs to a study of tissue T cells after allogeneic stem cell transplantation. General study findings and limits: Motif-based clustering found tissue-specific repertoire signatures shared across patients, though few clones were shared.

TCRbeta CDR3 was sequenced at survey depth with template counts. Using immunoSEQ multiplex PCR, the repertoire was profiled, and TCRdb retains in-frame clones only, with some absent. The table has approximately 3,700 clones, around 63% seen once; the top ten hold about 28%. V was clipped by 3 bases and J by 4 bases, with 14 bases between them. The germline gives CDR1 MDHEN, CDR2 SYDVKM. The CDR3 runs to 15 residues. The sample consisted of tissue from the ileum, taken at autopsy. V usage is TRBV28 and J usage is TRBJ2-3; D uncertain. This clonotype was sampled from a male donor aged 60 or over with lung cancer. CDR3 sequence (DNA): TGTGCCAGCAGTTTGGGCCTTGCCGATGCAGATACGCAGTATTTT. Residues: CASSLGLADADTQYF.